One sample yielded the 21 T cell receptor beta chains listed below, sequenced in a study of blood T cell repertoires in COVID-19. The data were produced by immunoSEQ multiplex PCR, yet TCRdb's version contains in-frame clones alone and is incomplete. The data show approximately 300,000 clones, with more than 85% seen just once and less than 4% held by the top ten. Sequencing was performed on PBMCs or T cells enriched from blood (not recorded which). These receptors were obtained from a woman younger than 45 who had been exposed to COVID-19.

V is TRBV30 and J is TRBJ1-6, with no clear D. The CDR3 has 14 residues. The V end was cut by 3 bases, the J end by 8 bases, with 14 bases between. Germline V gives CDR1 GTSNPN, CDR2 SVGIG (reference sequence). In DNA, the CDR3 is TGTGCCTGGAGGACGTGGCGGGTGGATTCACCCCTCCACTTT. It yields the protein CAWRTWRVDSPLHF.

The chain couples TRBV7-9 to TRBJ1-6; weak D call: TRBD1 (5 bases). The CDR3 runs 14 residues. The ends were cut back, 5 bases at V and 11 bases at J, with 16 bases in the middle. Germline CDR1 is SEHNR and CDR2 is FQNEAQ (reference sequence). CDR3: CASSPENPGTPLHF. Here the CDR3 DNA reads TGTGCCAGCAGCCCAGAGAATCCAGGGACACCCCTCCACTTT.

This clone occurred once. This chain connects TRBV12-3 or TRBV12-4 to TRBJ1-2; 8 bases align to TRBD1. This CDR3 is 13 amino acids long. The J segment lost 8 bases and the V segment lost 6 bases, leaving 8 bases of the junction unmatched. The CDR3 nucleotides read TGTGCCAGCAGCGGACAGGGAAGGTCCGGCTACACCTTC. Translating it yields CASSGQGRSGYTF.

The chain carries TRBV4-3 and TRBJ1-2, with D possibly TRBD1 on 5 matching bases. The CDR3 runs to 13 residues. Trimming shortened V by 0 bases and J by 7 bases, and 9 bases separated the two germline ends. Germline CDR1 is LGHNA and CDR2 is YSLEER. In nucleotides, the CDR3 is TGCGCCAGCAGCCAAGAAAGGAGGGGTGGCTACACCTTC. It encodes CASSQERRGGYTF.

CDR3 in DNA: TGTGCCAGCAGTCCCCATGGGGGTGGACAGGGCAGATACGAGCAGTACTTC. Its translation: CASSPHGGGQGRYEQYF. The chain links TRBV9 to TRBJ2-7, with 8 bases matching TRBD1. After removal of 5 bases from V and 4 bases from J, the junction contained 17 bases not matched to a gene. Looked up from germline, CDR1 is SGDLS and CDR2 is YYNGEE. The CDR3 spans 17 residues. The complete variable domain, with remaining parts taken from reference TRBV9 and TRBJ2-7, reads DSGVTQTPKHLITATGQRVTLRCSPRSGDLSVYWYQQSLDQGLQFLIQYYNGEERAKGNILERFSAQQFPDLHSELNLSSLELGDSALYFCASSPHGGGQGRYEQYFGPGTRLTVT.

This chain connects TRBV6-5 to TRBJ2-2; D possibly corresponds to TRBD1 (6 bases). Germline V lookup: CDR1 MNHEY, CDR2 SVGAGI. Trimming took off 2 bases at V and 6 bases at J, with 10 bases between the two ends. The CDR3 spans 14 residues. CDR3 DNA sequence: TGTGCCAGCAGTTACCTCAGGGGCCCCGGGGAGCTGTTTTTT. It is translated as CASSYLRGPGELFF.

This chain connects TRBV10-3 to TRBJ2-2, with 9 bases aligning to TRBD2. The CDR3 contains 18 residues. V lost 6 bases to trimming and J lost 4 bases; unmatched junction nucleotides: 15. From germline, CDR1 is ENHRY and CDR2 SYGVKD. The CDR3 DNA is TGTGCCATCAGAGTTAGCGGGGGTGCTGCACGAGGCACCGGGGAGCTGTTTTTT. It specifies CAIRVSGGAARGTGELFF.

This clone showed up just a few times. The gene calls are TRBV10-3 and TRBJ1-1; 9 positions match TRBD1. Germline loops: CDR1 ENHRY, CDR2 SYGVKD. V shed 6 bases and J 1 base; nucleotides not matched to a gene: 9. The CDR3 runs 16 residues. CDR3 DNA sequence: TGTGCCATCAGCGGACAGGGGATCTGGGGGAACACTGAAGCTTTCTTT. It codes for CAISGQGIWGNTEAFF.

The chain is built from TRBV29-1 and TRBJ2-1; TRBD2 matches at 7 bases. CDR1 and CDR2 from the germline V gene are SQVTM and ANQGSEA. The CDR3 runs 18 residues. V trimming: 1 base; J trimming: 0 bases; junction bases outside the gene matches: 12. CDR3 region: CSVEGGRSGVRSYNEQFF. The CDR3 DNA is TGCAGCGTTGAAGGGGGTCGGAGCGGGGTCCGCTCCTACAATGAGCAGTTCTTC.

The J gene is TRBJ2-1, the V gene TRBV7-6; tentatively, D is TRBD2 (6 bases). There are 12 residues in the CDR3. In germline, CDR1 is SGHVS, CDR2 FNYEAQ. Trimming shortened V by 4 bases and J by 13 bases, and 14 bases separated the two germline ends. The CDR3 loop is CASSSAGTSQFF. The DNA of the CDR3 is TGTGCCAGCAGCTCCGCCGGGACTTCTCAGTTCTTC.

The genes are TRBV5-1 and TRBJ2-3, with D maybe TRBD1 (5 bases). The CDR3 spans 16 residues. The germline V gene encodes CDR1 SGHRS and CDR2 YFSETQ. With 1 base removed from V and 0 bases from J, the gap between germline ends came to 12 bases. The CDR3 protein is CASSLRGFFSTDTQYF. The CDR3 region has the DNA TGCGCCAGCAGCTTGAGGGGATTCTTTAGCACAGATACGCAGTATTTT.

CDR3 loop: CASSTKDRPSRLSEKLFF. The CDR3, as DNA: TGTGCCAGTAGTACGAAGGACAGACCCAGCAGGTTGAGCGAAAAACTGTTTTTT. V is TRBV19 and J is TRBJ1-4; the D gene is possibly TRBD1 (6 bases). CDR1 and CDR2 (germline): LNHDA, SQIVND (reference sequence). V was clipped by 4 bases and J by 8 bases, with 26 bases between them. The CDR3 length is 18 residues.

The chain uses TRBV5-1 and TRBJ2-5; 7 bases agree with TRBD2. The germline CDR1 and CDR2 sequences are SGHRS and YFSETQ. The CDR3 runs to 14 residues. After removal of 5 bases from V and 2 bases from J, the junction contained 6 bases not matched to a gene. The CDR3 DNA reads TGCGCCAGCAGGTTTCTAGCGGATCAAGAGACCCAGTACTTC. Translation: CASRFLADQETQYF.

The genes are TRBV5-6 and TRBJ1-2; 10 positions match TRBD1. The V segment lost 4 bases and the J segment 2 bases; nucleotides outside the gene matches: 8. The length of the CDR3 is 16 residues. CDR1 and CDR2 (germline): SGHDT, YYEEEE. The CDR3 is CASSRGQGGPNYGYTF. CDR3 DNA: TGTGCCAGCAGCAGAGGACAGGGGGGCCCAAACTATGGCTACACCTTC.

This chain connects TRBV6-5 to TRBJ1-1; tentative D call: TRBD1 (6 bases). V was trimmed by 4 bases and J by 3 bases, leaving 12 bases between them. Germline V gene sequence: CDR1 MNHEY, CDR2 SVGAGI. CDR3 length equals 14 residues. Here the CDR3 reads CASSWGTPDTEAFF. In DNA, the CDR3 is TGTGCCAGCAGTTGGGGGACACCCGACACTGAAGCTTTCTTT.

The rearrangement links TRBV4-3 to TRBJ1-5, with 7 nucleotides matching TRBD1. After removal of 10 bases from V and 0 bases from J, the junction contained 6 bases not matched to a gene. Germline CDR1 and CDR2: LGHNA and YSLEER. This CDR3 comprises 14 residues. This CDR3 reads CATGQDYSNQPQHF. The CDR3, as DNA: TGCGCCACTGGACAGGACTATAGCAATCAGCCCCAGCATTTT.

CDR3 nucleotides: TGTGCCAGCAGGACTAAGACAGGGGGTGCCTATGGCTACACCTTC. Translated: CASRTKTGGAYGYTF. The rearrangement joins TRBV6-5 to TRBJ1-2, with TRBD1 identical over 9 bases. The CDR3 has 15 residues. V gave up 6 bases and J gave up 4 bases; unmatched junction bases: 9. CDR1 MNHEY and CDR2 SVGAGI come from the germline V gene.

V is TRBV4-1 and J is TRBJ1-2, with 9 bases lining up with TRBD1. Trimming took 1 base from V and 7 from J; bases not matched to a gene: 4. CDR1 MGHRA and CDR2 YSYEKL come from the germline V gene. The CDR3 totals 14 residues. CDR3: CASSQAGTGIGYTF. The CDR3, as DNA: TGCGCCAGCAGCCAAGCCGGGACAGGGATTGGCTACACCTTC.

With respect to this clone: Compared with germline, one end of the junction differs, possibly owing to a read error. This sample also contains other DNA sequences that code for the same CDR3. The V gene is TRBV5-1, the J gene TRBJ2-2, with 8 bases matching TRBD1. The CDR3 is 16 residues long. Germline V lookup: CDR1 SGHRS, CDR2 YFSETQ. CDR3 DNA sequence: TGCGCCAGCAGCTTCTTGACAGGGGCGAGCACCGGGGAACTGTTTTTT. Residues: CASSFLTGASTGELFF.

This rearrangement joins TRBV20-1 to TRBJ1-4; D perhaps matches TRBD1 (5 bases). The CDR3 length is 10 residues. Trimming removed 1 base at V and 14 bases at J, with 8 bases between. Germline CDR1 DFQATT, CDR2 SNEGSKA (reference sequence). As DNA, the CDR3 is TGCAGTGCTAGAGGGGGCACCCTGTTTTTT. Residues: CSARGGTLFF.

V gene TRBV5-4 combines with J gene TRBJ1-2, with a tentative D call TRBD1 (6 bases). The ends were cut back, 3 bases at V and 9 bases at J, with 18 bases in the middle. There are 14 residues in the CDR3. The germline V gene encodes CDR1 SGHNT and CDR2 YYREEE (reference sequence). CDR3 protein: CASSSRDKANSYTF. As DNA, the CDR3 is TGTGCCAGCAGCTCCCGGGACAAGGCAAATAGCTACACCTTC.